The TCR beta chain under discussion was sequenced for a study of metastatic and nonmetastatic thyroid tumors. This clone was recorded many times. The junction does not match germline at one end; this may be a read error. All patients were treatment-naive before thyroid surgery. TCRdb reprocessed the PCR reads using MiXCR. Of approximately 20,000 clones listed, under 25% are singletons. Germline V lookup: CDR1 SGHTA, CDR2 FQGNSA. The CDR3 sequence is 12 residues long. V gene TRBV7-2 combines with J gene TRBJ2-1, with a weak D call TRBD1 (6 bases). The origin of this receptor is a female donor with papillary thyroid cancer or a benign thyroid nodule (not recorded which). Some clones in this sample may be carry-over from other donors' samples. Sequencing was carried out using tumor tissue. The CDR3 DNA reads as TGTGCCAGCAGCAACCACCGGGACACAACTTACTTC. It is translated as CASSNHRDTTYF.